This entry describes one T cell receptor (beta chain). The sample comes from a study of blood T cells in healthy people across ages. This CDR3 is 15 amino acids long. V lost 4 bases and J 6 bases, leaving 16 bases between the germline ends. Germline CDR1 is LGHNA and CDR2 is YSLEER. Peripheral blood from each donor was collected in a volume of 9.5 to 10 milliliters. A second PCR of about 7 to 11 cycles used a sample-barcoded 5' primer and a J-beta primer mix. Each cDNA molecule carried a tag from a template-switch adaptor that contained 12 random nucleotides. TCRdb redid the calling of the 5' RACE reads with MiXCR, one entry per CDR3 protein. Of some 920,000 distinct CDR3 sequences in the sample, roughly 51% were seen once.

This receptor was taken from a woman aged 55 to 70 in good health. V usage is TRBV4-3 and J usage is TRBJ2-1, with a weak D call TRBD2 (5 bases). The sequencing sample was made of blood. DNA of the CDR3: TGCGCCAGCAGCCCCCTAGCCACGAGTTTCAATGAGCAGTTCTTC. It is translated as CASSPLATSFNEQFF.